Sequencing of this TCR beta chain was carried out in a study of naive and memory T cell subsets. Findings of the study overall: Possibly reflecting memory cells re-expressing CD45RA, a few larger clonotypes occurred in naive repertoires, especially CD8.

An equimolar mix of two oligonucleotides served as the beta constant-region primer for TRBC1 and TRBC2. Ligated cDNA was amplified by four rounds of PCR with nested alpha and beta constant-region primers and SP2. TCRdb analysed the UMI-ligation and nested PCR reads with MiXCR anew, one entry per CDR3 protein. The table shows approximately 140,000 distinct CDR3 sequences, with over 20% occurring only once. V lost 0 bases and J lost 2, with 2 bases in between. The CDR3 has 13 residues. The V gene's germline CDR1 is MNHNY and CDR2 SVGAGI (reference sequence). Cells stained for CD3, CD4, CD8, CD45RA, CD27 and viability were sorted into four CD45RA/CD27 subsets. As for this clonotype: Its antigen is as yet unknown.

Sequencing was performed on naive CD4+ T cells from blood. The J gene is TRBJ1-3, the V gene TRBV6-6; D call uncertain. The clonotype originates from a human donor in good health. For the CDR3, the DNA is TGTGCCAGCAGTTACTCCGCTGGAAACACCATATATTTT. Translated, it gives CASSYSAGNTIYF.